These T cell receptor beta chains were read from a single sample in a study of post-analysis software for immune sequencing data. In TCRdb, the PCR reads were re-called with MiXCR into one record per CDR3 protein. In the table there are about 560,000 distinct CDR3 sequences, 44% of which are singletons. The sample was blood. The source of these receptors is a girl aged 5-17 years with multiple sclerosis. CDR3s leave out the opening cysteine and the closing phenylalanine or tryptophan. A D gene is named only where the DNA matches it firmly.

cdr3_aa	d_call	v_call	j_call	cdr3_length
ASSLGTSGIQDEQF	TRBD2	TRBV7-8	TRBJ2-1	14
ASSLEWGADGYT	.	TRBV5-1	TRBJ1-2	12
ASSYSTLRRPQETQY	.	TRBV6-6	TRBJ2-5	15
ASSKRGGGLAGHNEQF	TRBD2	TRBV7-2	TRBJ2-1	16
ASSFQRSTDTQY	.	TRBV12-3/TRBV12-4	TRBJ2-3	12
ASSFPRPLFNEQF	.	TRBV12-3/TRBV12-4	TRBJ2-1	13
ASSAKPDRVPYEQY	TRBD1	TRBV3-1	TRBJ2-7	14
ASSDREETQY	TRBD1	TRBV12-3/TRBV12-4	TRBJ2-5	10
ASSPYNVASSYGYT	.	TRBV7-9	TRBJ1-2	14
ASGRQGASGTQEQY	.	TRBV7-9	TRBJ2-5	14
ASSSSSRGGLYRTDTQY	TRBD2	TRBV7-9	TRBJ2-3	17
ASNLRGDRSYNEQF	TRBD1	TRBV6-1	TRBJ2-1	14
ASSLELSGNTEAF	.	TRBV7-2	TRBJ1-1	13
ASSWDSGYYEQY	.	TRBV12-3/TRBV12-4	TRBJ2-7	12
ASSLGDRGSPLH	TRBD1	TRBV12-3/TRBV12-4	TRBJ1-6	12
VSSHQRDRHYEQY	TRBD2	TRBV12-3/TRBV12-4	TRBJ2-7	13
AISATDYGYT	.	TRBV10-3	TRBJ1-2	10
AISDPRVSGDNEQF	.	TRBV10-3	TRBJ2-1	14
SAGTSGRADTQY	TRBD2	TRBV20-1	TRBJ2-3	12
ATSHRDRDADTQY	TRBD1	TRBV15	TRBJ2-3	13
ASRLVVWGTDTQY	.	TRBV12-3/TRBV12-4	TRBJ2-3	13
ASSSTGGPYNEQF	.	TRBV9	TRBJ2-1	13
ASSYSGRGNEQF	TRBD2	TRBV12-3/TRBV12-4	TRBJ2-1	12
ASSSPPGQGGHEQY	TRBD1	TRBV28	TRBJ2-7	14
ATLGLGGDYGYT	.	TRBV12-3/TRBV12-4	TRBJ1-2	12
ASSARTAPNYGYT	.	TRBV9	TRBJ1-2	13
ASSQLAGATYEQY	TRBD2	TRBV5-6	TRBJ2-7	13
ASRTGTGDYEQY	TRBD1	TRBV12-3/TRBV12-4	TRBJ2-7	12
ASSLWTSGRANEQF	TRBD2	TRBV7-9	TRBJ2-1	14